A selection of T cell receptor beta chains follows, all from one sample in a study of T cells in Graves' hyperthyroidism and ophthalmopathy. TCRdb re-called the multiplex PCR reads with MiXCR, one entry per CDR3 protein. The sample contains hundreds of thousands of distinct CDR3 sequences, roughly a quarter of which appear only once. Sequencing was performed on blood. These receptors were taken from a woman between 25 and 40 years old with Graves' ophthalmopathy. Each CDR3 is given with its conserved first and last residue. The order of the fields is CDR3 length, J gene, V gene, D gene, clone size, CDR3 protein, CDR3 DNA. D genes are given only for firm matches. Only some rows state a clone size, as once, few, many or a class for expanded clones.

len: 18
j_gene: TRBJ2-2
v_gene: TRBV19
d_gene: -
abundance: few
CDR3aa: CASSIGGFAGATNGELFF
CDR3nt: TGTGCCAGTAGTATCGGAGGGTTTGCGGGGGCTACAAACGGGGAGCTGTTTTTT

len: 12
j_gene: TRBJ2-7
v_gene: TRBV6-5
d_gene: -
abundance: many
CDR3aa: CATAWDGYEQYF
CDR3nt: TGTGCCACCGCGTGGGACGGCTACGAGCAGTACTTC

len: 11
j_gene: TRBJ2-7
v_gene: TRBV30
d_gene: -
abundance: -
CDR3aa: CAGGRSYEQYF
CDR3nt: TGTGCGGGGGGTAGATCTTACGAGCAGTACTTC

len: 16
j_gene: TRBJ1-3
v_gene: TRBV13
d_gene: -
abundance: many
CDR3aa: CASSSLFRGLGNTIYF
CDR3nt: TGTGCCAGCAGCTCGCTATTTCGGGGGCTTGGAAACACCATATATTTT

len: 15
j_gene: TRBJ1-3
v_gene: TRBV12-3/TRBV12-4
d_gene: -
abundance: -
CDR3aa: CASSSLNEAGNTIYF
CDR3nt: TGTGCCAGCAGTTCCCTGAATGAGGCTGGAAACACCATATATTTT

len: 10
j_gene: TRBJ1-1
v_gene: TRBV20-1
d_gene: TRBD1
abundance: many
CDR3aa: CSGSPQGAFF
CDR3nt: TGCAGCGGTAGTCCACAGGGGGCTTTCTTT

len: 15
j_gene: TRBJ1-1
v_gene: TRBV11-2
d_gene: -
abundance: -
CDR3aa: CASSPQQPGDFEAFF
CDR3nt: TGTGCCAGCAGCCCCCAACAACCTGGGGACTTTGAAGCTTTCTTT

len: 16
j_gene: TRBJ2-7
v_gene: TRBV4-2
d_gene: TRBD1
abundance: -
CDR3aa: CASSPGQGEVSYEQYF
CDR3nt: TGTGCCAGCAGCCCCGGACAGGGGGAGGTCTCCTACGAGCAGTACTTC

len: 14
j_gene: TRBJ2-7
v_gene: TRBV12-3/TRBV12-4
d_gene: -
abundance: -
CDR3aa: CASSLARAAVEQYF
CDR3nt: TGTGCCAGCAGTTTAGCGCGGGCGGCGGTCGAGCAGTACTTC

len: 13
j_gene: TRBJ1-2
v_gene: TRBV19
d_gene: TRBD1
abundance: many
CDR3aa: CASRGQGARHYTF
CDR3nt: TGTGCCAGTAGAGGACAGGGGGCGCGGCACTACACCTTC

len: 15
j_gene: TRBJ2-5
v_gene: TRBV10-3
d_gene: TRBD1
abundance: many
CDR3aa: CAISVTGSSQETQYF
CDR3nt: TGTGCCATCAGTGTGACAGGGTCATCCCAAGAGACCCAGTACTTC

len: 17
j_gene: TRBJ1-1
v_gene: TRBV12-5
d_gene: -
abundance: many
CDR3aa: CASGYPKAVTELREAFF
CDR3nt: TGTGCTAGTGGTTACCCCAAGGCAGTCACCGAACTTCGTGAAGCTTTCTTT

len: 16
j_gene: TRBJ2-3
v_gene: TRBV12-3/TRBV12-4
d_gene: -
abundance: few
CDR3aa: CASSLGQSSSTDTQYF
CDR3nt: TGTGCCAGCAGTTTAGGACAGAGCTCTAGCACAGATACGCAGTATTTT

len: 12
j_gene: TRBJ2-3
v_gene: TRBV29-1
d_gene: TRBD2
abundance: -
CDR3aa: CSGGTSGDTQYF
CDR3nt: TGCAGCGGTGGGACTAGCGGTGATACGCAGTATTTT

len: 14
j_gene: TRBJ2-7
v_gene: TRBV4-1
d_gene: -
abundance: few
CDR3aa: CASSRAEGSYEQYF
CDR3nt: TGCGCCAGCAGCCGTGCTGAGGGCTCCTACGAGCAGTACTTC

len: 14
j_gene: TRBJ1-1
v_gene: TRBV6-1
d_gene: -
abundance: many
CDR3aa: CASSAQELNTEAFF
CDR3nt: TGTGCCAGCAGTGCGCAGGAACTTAACACTGAAGCTTTCTTT

len: 16
j_gene: TRBJ2-2
v_gene: TRBV15
d_gene: TRBD2
abundance: -
CDR3aa: CATSRGDGGAVGELFF
CDR3nt: TGTGCCACCAGCAGAGGGGACGGGGGGGCAGTCGGGGAGCTGTTTTTT

len: 13
j_gene: TRBJ1-5
v_gene: TRBV12-3/TRBV12-4
d_gene: -
abundance: few
CDR3aa: CASTHLDNQPQHF
CDR3nt: TGTGCCAGCACCCACCTTGACAATCAGCCCCAGCATTTT